A single sample gave rise to the 32 T cell receptor beta chains below, sequenced in a study of early T cells in non-severe SARS-CoV-2 infection. From the 5' RACE reads, TCRdb called clonotypes with MiXCR, one entry per CDR3 protein. The table shows 60,000 or so distinct CDR3 sequences, with 10% to 11% occurring only once. The specimen sequenced was whole blood. The origin of the receptors is an adult who was a healthcare worker with PCR-confirmed SARS-CoV-2 infection or an uninfected control (not recorded which).

The table lists this clonotype with many counts. This sequence joins TRBV6-5 and TRBJ1-6; D is unresolved. The CDR3 consists of 17 residues. Trimming shortened V by 5 bases and J by 0 bases, and 14 bases separated the two germline ends. Germline loops: CDR1 MNHEY, CDR2 SVGAGI. This CDR3 reads CASSAERGGSYNSPLHF. The DNA for the CDR3 is TGTGCCAGCAGTGCCGAACGCGGCGGCTCCTATAATTCACCCCTCCACTTT.

The sample holds many counts of this clonotype. The chain joins TRBV28 to TRBJ1-1, with D possibly TRBD1 on 6 matching bases. Trimming stripped 3 bases from V and 4 bases from J, with 12 bases between. Germline loops: CDR1 MDHEN, CDR2 SYDVKM. The CDR3 runs to 14 residues. The chain's CDR3 is CASSFSGAGTEAFF. The CDR3 DNA reads TGTGCCAGCAGTTTCTCGGGGGCTGGCACTGAAGCTTTCTTT. The full variable domain, its missing parts supplied by reference TRBV28 and TRBJ1-1, is DVKVTQSSRYLVKRTGEKVFLECVQDMDHENMFWYRQDPGLGLRLIYFSYDVKMKEKGDIPEGYSVSREKKERFSLILESASTNQTSMYLCASSFSGAGTEAFFGQGTRLTVV.

The rearrangement links TRBV29-1 to TRBJ1-1, with 9 bases that match TRBD1. V lost 7 bases to trimming and J lost 6 bases; unmatched junction nucleotides: 9. In germline, CDR1 is SQVTM, CDR2 ANQGSEA. The CDR3 extends over 13 amino acids. CDR3 DNA: TGCAGCGCCCCGGGACAGGGAGTCTCTGAAGCTTTCTTT. This translates into CSAPGQGVSEAFF. Filled out from reference TRBV29-1 and TRBJ1-1, the complete variable domain reads SAVISQKPSRDICQRGTSLTIQCQVDSQVTMMFWYRQQPGQSLTLIATANQGSEATYESGFVIDKFPISRPNLTFSTLTVSNMSPEDSSIYLCSAPGQGVSEAFFGQGTRLTVV.

This clonotype was observed a few times. The rearrangement links TRBV27 to TRBJ2-2; TRBD2 matches 8 bases. The CDR3 consists of 18 residues. J gave up 6 bases and V 8 bases, and 20 bases lay outside the gene matches. Germline-derived CDR1 and CDR2 are MNHEY and SMNVEV (reference sequence). The CDR3, as DNA: TGTGCCAGCGCTAATCCCGGGACTAGAAATCGATGGGCCGGGGAGCTGTTTTTT. Its translation is CASANPGTRNRWAGELFF.

This clonotype was picked up many times. The V call is TRBV10-3, the J call TRBJ1-1; D may be TRBD1 (6 bases). The CDR3 extends over 14 amino acids. Trimming stripped 8 bases from V and 1 base from J, with 14 bases between. Germline lookup yields CDR1 ENHRY and CDR2 SYGVKD. The CDR3 bases are TGTGCCATCGGAGAACCAGGGGCGAACACTGAAGCTTTCTTT. This codes for CAIGEPGANTEAFF.

The chain employs TRBV5-1 and TRBJ2-1, with D perhaps TRBD1 or TRBD2 (5 bases each). The V end was cut by 4 bases, the J end by 8 bases, with 16 bases between. The length of the CDR3 is 14 residues. The germline gives CDR1 SGHRS, CDR2 YFSETQ. Written as DNA, the CDR3 is TGCGCCAGCAGCACCGGGACCCCCCCCGATGAGCAGTTCTTC. The encoded protein is CASSTGTPPDEQFF.

This clonotype was seen at least ten times. J is TRBJ2-1 and V is TRBV6-2 or TRBV6-3, with 11 bases matching TRBD2. This CDR3 is 15 amino acids long. In germline, CDR1 is MNHEY, CDR2 SVGEGT. The V segment lost 6 bases and the J segment 6 bases; nucleotides outside the gene matches: 7. The CDR3 is CASSKLAGAPNEQFF. The DNA of the CDR3 is TGTGCCAGCAGCAAACTAGCGGGGGCCCCCAATGAGCAGTTCTTC.

This rearrangement joins TRBV7-2 to TRBJ2-1; unclear D gene. Germline V gene data show CDR1 as SGHTA and CDR2 as FQGNSA. CDR3 length: 12 residues. Trimming shortened V by 3 bases and J by 9 bases, and 9 bases separated the two germline ends. The CDR3, as DNA: TGTGCCAGCAGCTTTGACGTGAGTGAGCAGTTCTTC. Its translation is CASSFDVSEQFF.

This clonotype was detected only a few times. The CDR3 region has the DNA TGCAGCGGACAGGGGGACACTGAAGCTTTCTTT. This sequence encodes CSGQGDTEAFF. The rearrangement joins TRBV29-1 to TRBJ1-1; TRBD1 matches 9 bases. V shed 7 bases and J 3 bases; nucleotides not matched to a gene: 0. Germline V gene lookup returns CDR1 SQVTM and CDR2 ANQGSEA. There are 11 residues in the CDR3. The whole variable domain, filled in from reference TRBV29-1 and TRBJ1-1, reads SAVISQKPSRDICQRGTSLTIQCQVDSQVTMMFWYRQQPGQSLTLIATANQGSEATYESGFVIDKFPISRPNLTFSTLTVSNMSPEDSSIYLCSGQGDTEAFFGQGTRLTVV.

This clonotype came up many times. The CDR3 spells CASSFGIGGTQYF. CDR3 in DNA: TGTGCCAGCAGCTTTGGTATCGGCGGTACGCAGTATTTT. The chain joins TRBV7-9 to TRBJ2-3, with no clear D. CDR1 is SEHNR, CDR2 FQNEAQ, per germline (reference sequence). The CDR3 covers 13 residues. V lost 3 bases to trimming and J lost 8 bases, with 12 bases between them.

This clonotype showed up many times. This sequence joins TRBV5-1 and TRBJ1-1; a possible D gene is TRBD1 (5 bases). Between the trimmed V and J ends, which lost 1 base and 7 bases, there was a span of 17 bases. The CDR3 runs 15 residues. CDR1 SGHRS and CDR2 YFSETQ come from the germline V gene. The CDR3 DNA is TGCGCCAGCAGCTTGTGGGTCAGGGTAGTCGGTGAAGCTTTCTTT. Encoded protein: CASSLWVRVVGEAFF.

This clonotype was observed many times. The V call is TRBV30, the J call TRBJ1-5; D unresolved. The CDR3 has 12 amino acids. V was shortened by 2 bases and J by 4 bases, with 6 bases between the two germline ends. The germline CDR1 and CDR2 sequences are GTSNPN and SVGIG (reference sequence). CDR3 sequence (DNA): TGTGCCTGGAGTAGGAGGAATCAGCCCCAGCATTTT. It yields the protein CAWSRRNQPQHF.

This sequence joins TRBV12-5 and TRBJ2-7; 8 positions agree with TRBD2. This CDR3 is built from 14 residues. With 2 bases clipped from V and 4 bases from J, the junction kept 4 bases outside the gene matches. CDR1 and CDR2 (germline): LGHNT, FRNRAP. The CDR3 loop is CASGLSGLAYEQYF. CDR3 nucleotides: TGTGCTAGTGGTTTGTCCGGACTAGCATACGAGCAGTACTTC.

This clonotype was picked up many times. The J gene is TRBJ2-1, the V gene TRBV3-1; 14 bases are a match to TRBD2. Per germline, CDR1 LGHDT and CDR2 YNNKEL (reference sequence). V lost 0 bases, J lost 5 bases, and 3 bases stayed unmatched. This CDR3 contains 17 residues. Here the CDR3 reads CASSQDGLAGGNNEQFF. CDR3 coding DNA: TGTGCCAGCAGCCAAGATGGACTAGCGGGGGGAAACAATGAGCAGTTCTTC.

The V and J genes are TRBV11-2 and TRBJ2-7, with D possibly TRBD2 on 6 matching bases. The V gene lost 1 base and the J gene lost 0 bases, with 13 bases spanning the gap. This CDR3 is built from 16 residues. CDR1 is SGHAT, CDR2 FQNNGV, per germline. The CDR3 loop reads CASSLVGRGISYEQYF. For the CDR3, the DNA is TGTGCCAGCAGCTTAGTGGGACGGGGGATCTCCTACGAGCAGTACTTC.

The sample holds a few counts of this clonotype. The chain uses TRBV10-3 and TRBJ1-1; 9 bases are shared with TRBD1. Germline V gene data show CDR1 as ENHRY and CDR2 as SYGVKD. The trim removed 10 bases at V and 0 bases at J, leaving 6 bases unmatched. The CDR3 is made up of 14 amino acids. This chain's CDR3 is CATRQGGLNTEAFF. CDR3 in DNA: TGTGCCACCCGACAGGGGGGGTTGAACACTGAAGCTTTCTTT.

This clonotype has a handful of counts. This chain joins TRBV30 and TRBJ2-5; D tentatively fits TRBD1 or TRBD2 (5 bases each). The V gene lost 5 bases and the J gene lost 2 bases, with 12 bases spanning the gap. Germline-derived CDR1 and CDR2 are GTSNPN and SVGIG (reference sequence). This CDR3 is 13 amino acids long. CDR3 coding DNA: TGTGCCTGGGATACAGAGGGGCAAGAGACCCAGTACTTC. This codes for CAWDTEGQETQYF.

The sample holds many counts of this clonotype. This chain joins TRBV6-6 and TRBJ1-1; 9 positions match TRBD1. Germline CDR1 reads MNHNY; CDR2 reads SVGAGI (reference sequence). The CDR3 runs to 15 residues. J lost 3 bases, V lost 4 bases, and 6 bases had no gene match. CDR3 DNA sequence: TGTGCCAGCAGTTGGGACAGGGTACCCCACACTGAAGCTTTCTTT. This translates into CASSWDRVPHTEAFF.

As to this clonotype: A much larger clone differs from this one at a single base, so this may be a read error. The chain employs TRBV20-1 and TRBJ1-2; D unresolved. The V gene lost 8 bases and the J gene lost 8 bases, with 27 bases spanning the gap. Germline V gene data show CDR1 as DFQATT and CDR2 as SNEGSKA (reference sequence). The CDR3 covers 15 residues. DNA of the CDR3: TGCAGTACTTCCCGGCGGGTCAAGCCTCCGATCGGCTACACCTTC. This encodes CSTSRRVKPPIGYTF.

The chain joins TRBV20-1 to TRBJ1-1; D is unclear. The CDR3 sequence is 11 residues long. Germline CDR1 reads DFQATT; CDR2 reads SNEGSKA (reference sequence). The V and J ends lost 8 bases and 1 base respectively, with 8 bases between them. The CDR3 spells CSTHRNTEAFF. As DNA, the CDR3 is TGCAGTACACATCGGAACACTGAAGCTTTCTTT.

This clonotype was seen ten or more times. J is TRBJ2-2 and V is TRBV30, with 7 bases lining up with TRBD2. The J segment lost 1 base and the V segment lost 0 bases, leaving 2 bases of the junction unmatched. Per germline, CDR1 GTSNPN and CDR2 SVGIG (reference sequence). The CDR3 is made up of 15 amino acids. The CDR3 DNA is TGTGCCTGGAGTGTAGGCGGGGGGAACACCGGGGAGCTGTTTTTT. This sequence encodes CAWSVGGGNTGELFF.

This clonotype was seen at least ten times. V and J are TRBV28 and TRBJ2-3, with 11 bases identical to TRBD1. Germline V gene data show CDR1 as MDHEN and CDR2 as SYDVKM. The CDR3 has 16 amino acids. V lost 5 bases, J lost 1 base, and 5 bases stayed unmatched. In DNA form, the CDR3 reads TGTGCCAGCAGTACCGGGACAGGGGGAGGCACAGATACGCAGTATTTT. Its protein is CASSTGTGGGTDTQYF.

This clonotype was seen more than once but under ten times. The genes are TRBV16 and TRBJ2-7; the D gene is possibly TRBD2 (6 bases). CDR1 is KGHSY, CDR2 FQNENV, per germline. There are 12 residues in the CDR3. Trimming took 5 bases from V and 1 from J, leaving 6 bases between them. The CDR3 loop is CASSAGSYEQYF. CDR3 DNA sequence: TGTGCCAGCAGCGCGGGGTCCTACGAGCAGTACTTC.

This clonotype was found many times. V usage is TRBV27 and J usage is TRBJ1-1; D is possibly TRBD1 (6 bases). CDR1 MNHEY and CDR2 SMNVEV come from the germline V gene (reference sequence). The length of the CDR3 is 18 residues. V was cut by 4 bases and J by 1 base, with 22 bases left in between. The chain's CDR3 is CASSSPGGARASNTEAFF. The CDR3 DNA reads as TGTGCCAGCAGTTCCCCCGGGGGGGCCCGGGCGTCGAACACTGAAGCTTTCTTT.

This clonotype was seen many times. The gene calls are TRBV20-1 and TRBJ2-4; D perhaps matches TRBD2 (5 bases). CDR1 and CDR2 from the germline V gene are DFQATT and SNEGSKA (reference sequence). The V end was cut by 7 bases, the J end by 6 bases, with 19 bases between. The CDR3 is 14 residues long. The chain's CDR3 is CSGLRSFGVNIQYF. Here the CDR3 DNA reads TGCAGTGGTCTCAGGAGCTTCGGGGTAAACATTCAGTACTTC.

This clonotype has at least ten counts. The chain joins TRBV11-3 to TRBJ2-1; TRBD2 is a possible D gene (5 bases). V was trimmed by 2 bases and J by 10 bases, leaving 15 bases between them. Germline values: CDR1 SGHNT, CDR2 YENEEA. The CDR3 contains 14 residues. This chain's CDR3 is CASSLRSGLGEQFF. The CDR3 region has the DNA TGTGCCAGCAGCTTAAGATCAGGACTTGGCGAGCAGTTCTTC.

This sequence joins TRBV2 and TRBJ2-5; 9 nucleotides agree with TRBD1. V shed 2 bases, J shed 7 bases, and the junction held 14 bases outside the gene matches. CDR1 SNHLY and CDR2 FYNNEI come from the germline V gene. CDR3 length: 17 amino acids. The chain's CDR3 is CASSETFPGQGMGTQYF. CDR3 sequence (DNA): TGTGCCAGCAGTGAAACCTTTCCTGGACAGGGGATGGGGACCCAGTACTTC.

At least ten counts were recorded for this clonotype. This chain uses TRBV12-3 or TRBV12-4 with TRBJ2-5, with D uncertain. V was clipped by 1 base and J by 13 bases, with 10 bases between them. The CDR3 runs to 11 residues. The CDR3 sequence is CASSLGTWLYF. DNA for the CDR3: TGTGCCAGCAGTTTAGGCACTTGGTTGTACTTC.

The V call is TRBV28, the J call TRBJ1-2; D call uncertain. This CDR3 contains 13 residues. Looked up from germline, CDR1 is MDHEN and CDR2 is SYDVKM. V lost 8 bases, J lost 0 bases, and 10 bases lay in between. For the CDR3, the DNA is TGTGCCAGCGCCGACGTAGCTAACTATGGCTACACCTTC. This codes for CASADVANYGYTF.

This clonotype was seen more than once but under ten times. The rearrangement uses TRBV5-1 and TRBJ2-2, with 8 bases lining up with TRBD2. With V trimmed by 2 bases and J by 0 bases, 3 bases remained unmatched. Germline loops: CDR1 SGHRS, CDR2 YFSETQ. CDR3 length: 16 residues. CDR3 in amino acids: CASSLAGDPNTGELFF. As DNA, the CDR3 is TGCGCCAGCAGCTTAGCGGGGGACCCGAACACCGGGGAGCTGTTTTTT.

The CDR3 nucleotides are TGTGCCAGCAGCCAAGAAAACTTCAGCTCCTACGAGCAGTACTTC. Translating it yields CASSQENFSSYEQYF. The rearrangement joins TRBV4-2 to TRBJ2-7; no clear D. Germline V gene data show CDR1 as LGHNA and CDR2 as YNFKEQ. This CDR3 has 15 amino acids. With 0 bases removed from V and 0 bases from J, the gap between germline ends came to 9 bases.

This clonotype came up many times. The chain has TRBV10-2 and TRBJ1-2; a weak D match, TRBD1 (6 bases). CDR1 is WSHSY, CDR2 SAAADI, per germline. Trimming removed 8 bases at V and 8 bases at J, with 15 bases between. This CDR3 comprises 12 residues. This CDR3 is CASGQGREGYTF. CDR3 coding DNA: TGCGCCAGCGGTCAGGGGAGGGAAGGCTACACCTTC.